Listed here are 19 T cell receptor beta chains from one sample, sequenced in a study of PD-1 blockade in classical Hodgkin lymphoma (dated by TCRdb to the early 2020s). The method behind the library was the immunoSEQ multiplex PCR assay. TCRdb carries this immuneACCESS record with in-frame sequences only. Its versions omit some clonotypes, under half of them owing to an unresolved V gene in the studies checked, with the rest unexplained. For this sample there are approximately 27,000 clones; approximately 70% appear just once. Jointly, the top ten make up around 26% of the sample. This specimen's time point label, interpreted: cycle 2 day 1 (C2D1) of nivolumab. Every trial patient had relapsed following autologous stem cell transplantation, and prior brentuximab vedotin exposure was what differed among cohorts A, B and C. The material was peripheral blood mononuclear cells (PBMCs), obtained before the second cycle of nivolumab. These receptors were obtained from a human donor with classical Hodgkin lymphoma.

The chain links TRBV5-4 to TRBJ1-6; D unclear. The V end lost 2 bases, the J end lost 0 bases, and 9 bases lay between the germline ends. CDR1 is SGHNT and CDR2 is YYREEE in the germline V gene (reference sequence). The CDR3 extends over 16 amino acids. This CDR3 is CASSLGVSSYNSPLHF. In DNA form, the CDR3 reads TGTGCCAGCAGCTTAGGAGTGAGCTCCTATAATTCACCCCTCCACTTT.

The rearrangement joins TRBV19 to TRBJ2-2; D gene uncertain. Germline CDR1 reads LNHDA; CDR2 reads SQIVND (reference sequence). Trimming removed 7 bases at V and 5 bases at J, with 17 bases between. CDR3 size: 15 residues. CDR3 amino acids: CASIKAGSDTGELFF. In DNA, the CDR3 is TGTGCCAGTATCAAGGCCGGATCGGATACCGGGGAGCTGTTTTTT.

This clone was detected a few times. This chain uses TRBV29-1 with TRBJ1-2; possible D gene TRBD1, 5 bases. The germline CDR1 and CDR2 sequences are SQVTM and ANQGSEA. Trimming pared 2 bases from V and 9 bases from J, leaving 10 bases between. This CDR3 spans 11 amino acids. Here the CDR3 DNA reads TGCAGCGTTGAACCAGGGAGAAGCTACACCTTC. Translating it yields CSVEPGRSYTF.

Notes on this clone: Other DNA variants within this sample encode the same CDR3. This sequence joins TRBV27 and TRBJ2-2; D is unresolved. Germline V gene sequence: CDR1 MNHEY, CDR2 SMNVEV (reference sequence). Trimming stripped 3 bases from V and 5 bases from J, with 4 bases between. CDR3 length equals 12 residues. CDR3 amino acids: CASSLGTGELFF. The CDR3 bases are TGTGCCAGCAGTTTGGGAACCGGGGAGCTGTTTTTT.

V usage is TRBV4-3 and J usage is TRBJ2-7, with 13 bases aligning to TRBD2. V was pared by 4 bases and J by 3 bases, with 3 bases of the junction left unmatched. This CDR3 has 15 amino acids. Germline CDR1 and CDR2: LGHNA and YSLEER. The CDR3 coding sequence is TGCGCCAGCAGCCGGACTAGCGGGAGCCTCTACGAGCAGTACTTC. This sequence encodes CASSRTSGSLYEQYF.

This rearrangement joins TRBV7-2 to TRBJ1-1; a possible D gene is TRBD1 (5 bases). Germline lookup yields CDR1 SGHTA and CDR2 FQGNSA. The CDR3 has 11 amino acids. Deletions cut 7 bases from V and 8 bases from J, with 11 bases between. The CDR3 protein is CASTGTGEAFF. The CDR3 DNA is TGTGCCAGCACCGGGACCGGAGAAGCTTTCTTT.

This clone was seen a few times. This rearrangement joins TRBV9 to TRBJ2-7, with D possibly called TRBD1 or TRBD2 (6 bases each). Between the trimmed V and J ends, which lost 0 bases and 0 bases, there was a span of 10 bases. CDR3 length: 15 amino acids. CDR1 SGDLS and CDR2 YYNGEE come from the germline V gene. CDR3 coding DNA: TGTGCCAGCAGCGTAGTCAGGGGAGGCTCCTACGAGCAGTACGTC. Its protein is CASSVVRGGSYEQYV.

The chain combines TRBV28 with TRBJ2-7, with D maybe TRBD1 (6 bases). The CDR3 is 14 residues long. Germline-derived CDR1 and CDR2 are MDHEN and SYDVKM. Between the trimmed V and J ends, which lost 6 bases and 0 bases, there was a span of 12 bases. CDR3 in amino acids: CASSPGHLSYEQYF. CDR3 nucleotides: TGTGCCAGCAGCCCGGGACACCTCTCCTACGAGCAGTACTTC.

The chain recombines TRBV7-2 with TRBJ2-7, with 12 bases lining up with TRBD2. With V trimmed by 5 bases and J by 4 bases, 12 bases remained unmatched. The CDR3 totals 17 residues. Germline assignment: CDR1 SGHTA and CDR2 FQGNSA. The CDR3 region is CASSTRTSGKAVYEQYF. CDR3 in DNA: TGTGCCAGCAGCACAAGGACTAGCGGGAAGGCTGTATACGAGCAGTACTTC.

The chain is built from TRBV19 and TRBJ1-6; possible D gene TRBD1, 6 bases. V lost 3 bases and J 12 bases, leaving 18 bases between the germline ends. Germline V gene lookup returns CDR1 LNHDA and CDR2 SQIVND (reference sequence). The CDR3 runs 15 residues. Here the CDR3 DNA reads TGTGCCAGTAGTATGCCGCAGGGGAGTTTGAGACCCCTCCACTTT. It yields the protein CASSMPQGSLRPLHF. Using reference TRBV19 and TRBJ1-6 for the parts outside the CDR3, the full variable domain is DGGITQSPKYLFRKEGQNVTLSCEQNLNHDAMYWYRQDPGQGLRLIYYSQIVNDFQKGDIAEGYSVSREKKESFPLTVTSAQKNPTAFYLCASSMPQGSLRPLHFGNGTRLTVT.

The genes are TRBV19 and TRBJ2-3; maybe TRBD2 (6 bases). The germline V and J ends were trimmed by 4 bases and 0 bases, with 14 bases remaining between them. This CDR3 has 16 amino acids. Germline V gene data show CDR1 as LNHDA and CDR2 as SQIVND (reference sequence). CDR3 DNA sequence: TGTGCCAGTAGTAGGGCCGGGAGCCAGAGCACAGATACGCAGTATTTT. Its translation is CASSRAGSQSTDTQYF.

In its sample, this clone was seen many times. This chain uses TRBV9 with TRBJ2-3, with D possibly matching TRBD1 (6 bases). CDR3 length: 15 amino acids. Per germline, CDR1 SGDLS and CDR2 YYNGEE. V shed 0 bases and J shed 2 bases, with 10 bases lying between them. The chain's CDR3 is CASSVDEGVTDTQYF. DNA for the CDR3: TGTGCCAGCAGCGTAGACGAGGGGGTCACAGATACGCAGTATTTT.

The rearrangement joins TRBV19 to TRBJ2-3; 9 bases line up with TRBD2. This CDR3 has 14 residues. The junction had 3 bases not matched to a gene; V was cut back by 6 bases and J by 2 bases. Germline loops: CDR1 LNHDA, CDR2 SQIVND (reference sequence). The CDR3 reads CASRRLAATDTQYF. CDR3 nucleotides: TGTGCCAGTAGGCGACTAGCGGCCACAGATACGCAGTATTTT.

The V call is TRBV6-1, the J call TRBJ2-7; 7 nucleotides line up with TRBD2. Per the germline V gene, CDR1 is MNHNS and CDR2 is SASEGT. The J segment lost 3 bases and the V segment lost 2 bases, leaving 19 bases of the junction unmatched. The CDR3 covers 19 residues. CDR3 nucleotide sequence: TGTGCCAGCAGTGAATTCCCTAGCGGATCTAAAGGTGGGTTCTACGAGCAGTACTTC. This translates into CASSEFPSGSKGGFYEQYF.

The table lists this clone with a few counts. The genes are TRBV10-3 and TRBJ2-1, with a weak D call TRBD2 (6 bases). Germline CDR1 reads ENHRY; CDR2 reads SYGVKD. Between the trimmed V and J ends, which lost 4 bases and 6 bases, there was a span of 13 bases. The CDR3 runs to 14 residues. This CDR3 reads CAISGGGNRNEQFF. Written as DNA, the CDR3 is TGTGCCATCAGTGGGGGCGGGAACCGCAATGAGCAGTTCTTC.

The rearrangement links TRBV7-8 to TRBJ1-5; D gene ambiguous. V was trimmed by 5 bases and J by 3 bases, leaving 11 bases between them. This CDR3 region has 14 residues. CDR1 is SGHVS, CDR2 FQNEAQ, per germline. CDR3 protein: CASSPGISNQPQHF. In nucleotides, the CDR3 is TGTGCCAGCAGCCCAGGAATCTCCAATCAGCCCCAGCATTTT.

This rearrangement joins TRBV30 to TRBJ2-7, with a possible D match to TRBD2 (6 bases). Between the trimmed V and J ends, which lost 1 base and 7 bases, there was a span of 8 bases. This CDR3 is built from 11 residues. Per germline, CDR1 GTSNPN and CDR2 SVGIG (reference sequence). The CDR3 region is CAWSDRGEQYF. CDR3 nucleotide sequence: TGTGCCTGGAGTGACCGGGGGGAGCAGTACTTC.

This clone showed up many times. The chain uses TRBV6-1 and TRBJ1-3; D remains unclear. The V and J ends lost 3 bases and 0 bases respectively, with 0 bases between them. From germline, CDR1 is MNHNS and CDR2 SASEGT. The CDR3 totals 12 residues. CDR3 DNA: TGTGCCAGCAGTGACTCTGGAAACACCATATATTTT. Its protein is CASSDSGNTIYF.

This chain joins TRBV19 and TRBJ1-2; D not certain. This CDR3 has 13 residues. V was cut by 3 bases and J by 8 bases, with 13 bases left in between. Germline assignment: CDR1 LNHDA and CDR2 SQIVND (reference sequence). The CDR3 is CASSILGPEGYTF. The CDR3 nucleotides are TGTGCCAGTAGTATTCTCGGACCGGAGGGCTACACCTTC.